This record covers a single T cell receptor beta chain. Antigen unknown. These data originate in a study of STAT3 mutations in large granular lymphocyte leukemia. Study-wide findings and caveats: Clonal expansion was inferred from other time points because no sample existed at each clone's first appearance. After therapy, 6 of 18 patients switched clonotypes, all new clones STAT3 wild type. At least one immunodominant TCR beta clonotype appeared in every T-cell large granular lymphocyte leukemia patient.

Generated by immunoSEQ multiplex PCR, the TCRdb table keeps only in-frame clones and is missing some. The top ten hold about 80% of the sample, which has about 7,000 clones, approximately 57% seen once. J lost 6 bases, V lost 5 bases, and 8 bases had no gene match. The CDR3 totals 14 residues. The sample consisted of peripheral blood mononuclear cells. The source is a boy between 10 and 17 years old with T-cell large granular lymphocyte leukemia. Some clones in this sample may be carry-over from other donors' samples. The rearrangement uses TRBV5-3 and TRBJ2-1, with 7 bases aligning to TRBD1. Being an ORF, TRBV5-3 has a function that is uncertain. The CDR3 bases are TGTGCCAGAAGAGGGCAGGGGGTCTCCAATGAGCAGTTCTTC. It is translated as CARRGQGVSNEQFF.